Below, 16 T cell receptor beta chains from the same sample are listed, as sequenced in a study of long-term antiretroviral therapy in people with HIV. The run of the v3.0 immunoSEQ assay was at survey level. Generated by immunoSEQ multiplex PCR, the TCRdb table keeps only in-frame clones and is missing some. Of approximately 29,000 clones in the sample, around 90% were seen once. The sequences come from unsorted PBMCs, collected 5.2 years after starting antiretroviral therapy. Receptors were obtained from a middle-aged woman with HIV.

This clone came up once. J is TRBJ2-7 and V is TRBV6-1; unclear D gene. V was shortened by 6 bases and J by 0 bases, with 9 bases between the two germline ends. The CDR3 is 13 amino acids. From germline, CDR1 is MNHNS and CDR2 SASEGT. The CDR3: CASSTESSYEQYF. CDR3 nucleotides: TGTGCCAGCAGCACCGAAAGCTCCTACGAGCAGTACTTC.

CDR3 amino acids: CASSYTGTNEKLFF. CDR3 nucleotide sequence: TGTGCCAGCAGTTACACTGGCACTAATGAAAAACTGTTTTTT. The V call is TRBV6-6, the J call TRBJ1-4; the D is unclear. The CDR3 loop spans 14 amino acids. CDR1 is MNHNY and CDR2 is SVGAGI in the germline V gene (reference sequence). V lost 2 bases and J 2 bases, leaving 6 bases between the germline ends.

The chain joins TRBV9 to TRBJ2-5; D gene ambiguous. Trimming removed 7 bases at V and 4 bases at J, with 14 bases between. CDR1 SGDLS and CDR2 YYNGEE come from the germline V gene. The CDR3 spans 13 residues. The CDR3 DNA reads TGTGCCAGCGGCCCTAAGGACGGAGAGACCCAGTACTTC. Translation gives CASGPKDGETQYF. Based on the CDR3 plus reference TRBV9 and TRBJ2-5, the full variable domain is DSGVTQTPKHLITATGQRVTLRCSPRSGDLSVYWYQQSLDQGLQFLIQYYNGEERAKGNILERFSAQQFPDLHSELNLSSLELGDSALYFCASGPKDGETQYFGPGTRLLVL.

The V call is TRBV7-9, the J call TRBJ1-1; D not resolved. Germline CDR1 and CDR2: SEHNR and FQNEAQ (reference sequence). With 4 bases removed from V and 2 bases from J, the gap between germline ends came to 20 bases. This CDR3 contains 17 residues. The CDR3 region is CASSSIYPQPFNTEAFF. As DNA, the CDR3 is TGTGCCAGCAGCTCGATATATCCCCAGCCGTTTAACACTGAAGCTTTCTTT.

The chain uses TRBV27 and TRBJ1-3, with D perhaps matching TRBD1 (6 bases). The V end was cut by 3 bases, the J end by 2 bases, with 11 bases between. The germline V gene has CDR1 MNHEY and CDR2 SMNVEV (reference sequence). The CDR3 is made up of 15 amino acids. The chain's CDR3 is CASSFRGGTGNTIYF. The CDR3 nucleotides are TGTGCCAGCAGTTTCAGGGGAGGCACTGGAAACACCATATATTTT.

The chain employs TRBV7-6 and TRBJ2-7; TRBD2 agrees at 7 bases. The CDR3 runs to 18 residues. The junction had 17 bases not matched to a gene; V was cut back by 5 bases and J by 1 base. Germline V gives CDR1 SGHVS, CDR2 FNYEAQ. The chain's CDR3 is CASSTPRGVSGRSYEQYF. The CDR3 DNA sequence: TGTGCCAGCAGCACCCCCCGGGGGGTTAGCGGGCGATCCTACGAGCAGTACTTC.

The V call is TRBV5-1, the J call TRBJ2-7, with TRBD2 matching over 8 bases. V shed 4 bases and J 1 base; nucleotides not matched to a gene: 7. The V gene's germline CDR1 is SGHRS and CDR2 YFSETQ. This CDR3 is 15 amino acids long. DNA for the CDR3: TGCGCCAGCAGCACTAGCGGACGAAGTTCCTACGAGCAGTACTTC. It codes for CASSTSGRSSYEQYF. The variable domain in full, completed from reference TRBV5-1 and TRBJ2-7, reads KAGVTQTPRYLIKTRGQQVTLSCSPISGHRSVSWYQQTPGQGLQFLFEYFSETQRNKGNFPGRFSGRQFSNSRSEMNVSTLELGDSALYLCASSTSGRSSYEQYFGPGTRLTVT.

The J gene is TRBJ1-2, the V gene TRBV7-2; 8 nucleotides line up with TRBD1. Germline CDR1 and CDR2: SGHTA and FQGNSA. V lost 5 bases, J lost 4 bases, and 6 bases stayed unmatched. The CDR3 consists of 14 residues. The CDR3 DNA follows: TGTGCCAGCAGCATCCTAACAGGGGGCTATGGCTACACCTTC. Translation: CASSILTGGYGYTF.

The V gene is TRBV6-5, the J gene TRBJ2-7; TRBD2 is a possible D gene (6 bases). From germline, CDR1 is MNHEY and CDR2 SVGAGI. With 5 bases removed from V and 0 bases from J, the gap between germline ends came to 14 bases. The CDR3 extends over 15 amino acids. In nucleotides, the CDR3 is TGTGCCAGCAGTACCCGGGGGACTTACTCCTACGAGCAGTACTTC. As protein: CASSTRGTYSYEQYF.

This clone has a handful of counts. This chain uses TRBV13 with TRBJ1-1; D uncertain. V was cut by 3 bases and J by 7 bases, with 15 bases left in between. Germline values: CDR1 PRHDT, CDR2 FYEKMQ (reference sequence). The CDR3 totals 14 residues. The DNA for the CDR3 is TGTGCCAGCAGCTTCGGTGGATCGGCCAATGAAGCTTTCTTT. As protein: CASSFGGSANEAFF.

The V gene is TRBV7-9, the J gene TRBJ1-2; D call uncertain. Germline V lookup: CDR1 SEHNR, CDR2 FQNEAQ (reference sequence). The CDR3 totals 13 residues. The V end lost 5 bases, the J end lost 2 bases, and 9 bases lay between the germline ends. CDR3 sequence reads: CASSPPANYGYTF. The CDR3 DNA reads TGTGCCAGCAGCCCGCCCGCCAACTATGGCTACACCTTC.

The chain has TRBV5-4 and TRBJ2-7; D possibly corresponds to TRBD2 (5 bases). Trimming left V 3 bases short and J 4 bases short, with 14 bases between. This CDR3 is 14 amino acids long. From germline, CDR1 is SGHNT and CDR2 YYREEE (reference sequence). The CDR3 sequence: CASSSKSGDYEQYF. DNA of the CDR3: TGTGCCAGCAGCTCGAAATCCGGGGATTACGAGCAGTACTTC.

This chain joins TRBV29-1 and TRBJ2-1; 8 bases match TRBD2. Trimming cost V 5 bases and J 8 bases; bases outside gene matches: 5. The CDR3 contains 12 residues. CDR1 is SQVTM and CDR2 is ANQGSEA in the germline V gene. The chain's CDR3 is CSVLTSDHEQFF. The CDR3 DNA follows: TGCAGCGTTTTGACTAGCGACCATGAGCAGTTCTTC.

The chain couples TRBV7-2 to TRBJ2-5, with D unresolved. The V gene lost 5 bases and the J gene lost 4 bases, with 17 bases spanning the gap. There are 15 residues in the CDR3. Germline assignment: CDR1 SGHTA and CDR2 FQGNSA. The CDR3 DNA follows: TGTGCCAGCAGCCCTTCCCCCGGGCGCGTAGAGACCCAGTACTTC. Translation: CASSPSPGRVETQYF.

The CDR3: CASSFTQGAQETQYF. DNA for the CDR3: TGTGCCAGCAGCTTCACACAGGGGGCACAAGAGACCCAGTACTTC. V usage is TRBV7-9 and J usage is TRBJ2-5; 9 bases map to TRBD1. CDR1 SEHNR and CDR2 FQNEAQ come from the germline V gene (reference sequence). The trim removed 3 bases at V and 2 bases at J, leaving 4 bases unmatched. The CDR3 has 15 amino acids.

The chain combines TRBV19 with TRBJ1-1, with a possible D match to TRBD1 (6 bases). The V end was cut by 6 bases, the J end by 0 bases, with 11 bases between. The CDR3 contains 14 residues. Germline CDR1 and CDR2: LNHDA and SQIVND (reference sequence). The CDR3 coding sequence is TGTGCCAGTAGGACAGGTTTCATGAACACTGAAGCTTTCTTT. This encodes CASRTGFMNTEAFF.